This entry lists 27 T cell receptor beta chains sequenced from one sample in a study of response to subunit inactivated influenza vaccine (dated by TCRdb to the late 2010s). The protocol used for the library was RT-PCR. Instrument on record: Illumina HiSeq 2500. TCRdb trimmed the raw reads at Q25, called clones with MiXCR and kept productive beta chains. Duplicate CDR3 protein sequences are folded into a single record with the most common DNA and genes. The sample table contains 700,000 to 800,000 distinct CDR3 sequences; only one count was recorded for approximately 17% of them. In total, the top ten clones hold approximately 11% of the sample. The sample was PBMCs from blood, taken more than 4 days after vaccination. These receptors originate from a man between 45 and 60 years old who received an inactivated influenza vaccine. Donor details come from another sample of the same person, matched by shared clones.

The table lists this clonotype with a few counts. J is TRBJ2-1 and V is TRBV6-2 or TRBV6-3; 7 bases align to TRBD2. CDR1 is MNHEY and CDR2 is SVGEGT in the germline V gene. V dropped 6 bases and J dropped 14; count of bases not matched to a gene: 13. The CDR3 sequence is 13 residues long. The CDR3, as DNA: TGTGCCAGCAGAAGGGGCGGGAGACCCCTTAAGTTCTTC. Amino acid sequence: CASRRGGRPLKFF.

This sequence joins TRBV7-9 and TRBJ1-5, with 10 bases that match TRBD1. Germline lookup yields CDR1 SEHNR and CDR2 FQNEAQ (reference sequence). The CDR3 sequence is 17 residues long. J lost 5 bases, V lost 0 bases, and 7 bases had no gene match. CDR3 coding DNA: TGTGCCAGCAGCTTAGCTAAAAAGGGACAGGGGCATCAGCCCCAGCATTTT. It is translated as CASSLAKKGQGHQPQHF.

This chain links TRBV7-2 with TRBJ2-7; 7 bases align to TRBD2. The CDR3 has 15 amino acids. With 5 bases clipped from V and 0 bases from J, the junction kept 7 bases outside the gene matches. Per germline, CDR1 SGHTA and CDR2 FQGNSA. The CDR3 protein is CASSHVGGNSYEQYF. As DNA, the CDR3 is TGTGCCAGCAGCCACGTCGGGGGGAACTCCTACGAGCAGTACTTC.

This chain joins TRBV4-3 and TRBJ2-3; 10 bases align to TRBD1. This CDR3 contains 17 residues. Germline CDR1 and CDR2: LGHNA and YSLEER. The ends lost 4 bases at V and 4 bases at J; junction bases unmatched: 11. The CDR3 DNA follows: TGCGCCAGCAGCCGGTCCGGGACAGGGGATTTAGCAGATACGCAGTATTTT. It is translated as CASSRSGTGDLADTQYF.

There are a few counts of this clonotype. The CDR3 DNA reads TGCGCCAGCAGCCAAGTGAGACAGGAGACCTACGAGCAGTACTTC. This encodes CASSQVRQETYEQYF. This rearrangement joins TRBV4-3 to TRBJ2-7; D may be TRBD1 (6 bases). CDR1 and CDR2 (germline): LGHNA, YSLEER. This CDR3 region has 15 residues. Trimming removed 1 base at V and 2 bases at J, with 12 bases between.

The table lists this clonotype with many counts. This chain connects TRBV5-1 to TRBJ2-1; D ambiguous. The CDR3 covers 15 residues. The germline gives CDR1 SGHRS, CDR2 YFSETQ. The V end was cut by 4 bases, the J end by 2 bases, with 13 bases between. In DNA, the CDR3 is TGCGCCAGCAGCCGCATACCAGAAACCTACAATGAGCAGTTCTTC. This sequence encodes CASSRIPETYNEQFF. Full variable domain (missing parts from reference TRBV5-1 and TRBJ2-1): KAGVTQTPRYLIKTRGQQVTLSCSPISGHRSVSWYQQTPGQGLQFLFEYFSETQRNKGNFPGRFSGRQFSNSRSEMNVSTLELGDSALYLCASSRIPETYNEQFFGPGTRLTVL.

This clonotype came up many times. The chain carries TRBV11-2 and TRBJ2-1, with TRBD1 matching over 10 bases. Germline loops: CDR1 SGHAT, CDR2 FQNNGV. The CDR3 has 15 amino acids. Losses at the gene ends were 4 bases for V and 7 bases for J; bases not matched to a gene: 7. The CDR3 is CASSSTGTGVNEQFF. In nucleotides, the CDR3 is TGTGCCAGCAGCTCGACCGGGACAGGGGTGAATGAGCAGTTCTTC.

The J gene is TRBJ1-1, the V gene TRBV7-9; 8 bases are shared with TRBD1. The V segment lost 5 bases and the J segment 5 bases; nucleotides outside the gene matches: 10. Germline V lookup: CDR1 SEHNR, CDR2 FQNEAQ (reference sequence). This CDR3 region has 15 residues. CDR3 in amino acids: CASSPDRVIETEAFF. The CDR3 bases are TGTGCCAGCAGCCCGGACAGGGTAATAGAGACTGAAGCTTTCTTT. Based on the CDR3 plus reference TRBV7-9 and TRBJ1-1, the full variable domain is DTGVSQNPRHKITKRGQNVTFRCDPISEHNRLYWYRQTLGQGPEFLTYFQNEAQLEKSRLLSDRFSAERPKGSFSTLEIQRTEQGDSAMYLCASSPDRVIETEAFFGQGTRLTVV.

V usage is TRBV12-3 or TRBV12-4 and J usage is TRBJ1-6, with D unresolved. The ends were cut back, 1 base at V and 8 bases at J, with 6 bases in the middle. The CDR3 extends over 13 amino acids. The CDR3 is CASSLVADSPLHF. The CDR3 DNA follows: TGTGCCAGCAGTTTAGTTGCTGATTCACCCCTCCACTTT.

This clonotype was counted ten times or more. V gene TRBV12-3 or TRBV12-4 combines with J gene TRBJ2-1; weak D call: TRBD2 (6 bases). This CDR3 contains 15 residues. Trimming stripped 6 bases from V and 15 bases from J, with 27 bases between. The CDR3 reads CASSPSRKSGGLRFF. Here the CDR3 DNA reads TGTGCCAGCAGCCCTTCTCGAAAAAGTGGAGGGCTACGGTTCTTC.

The chain links TRBV20-1 to TRBJ2-1; possibly TRBD1 or TRBD2 for D (5 bases each). Trimming shortened V by 5 bases and J by 8 bases, and 19 bases separated the two germline ends. The CDR3 extends over 14 amino acids. Germline assignment: CDR1 DFQATT and CDR2 SNEGSKA (reference sequence). DNA for the CDR3: TGCAGTGCTCGCCGGGACCCCTTCGGTCATGAGCAGTTCTTC. This encodes CSARRDPFGHEQFF.

The rearrangement links TRBV5-6 to TRBJ2-1; D remains unclear. From germline, CDR1 is SGHDT and CDR2 YYEEEE. This CDR3 spans 13 amino acids. Trimming left V 5 bases short and J 4 bases short, with 10 bases between. The CDR3 region has the DNA TGTGCCAGCAGGTTTTCTAGGTACAATGAGCAGTTCTTC. Its translation is CASRFSRYNEQFF. Full variable domain (remainder filled in from reference TRBV5-6 and TRBJ2-1): DAGVTQSPTHLIKTRGQQVTLRCSPKSGHDTVSWYQQALGQGPQFIFQYYEEEERQRGNFPDRFSGHQFPNYSSELNVNALLLGDSALYLCASRFSRYNEQFFGPGTRLTVL.

The chain combines TRBV28 with TRBJ2-5; D remains ambiguous. The CDR3 has 12 amino acids. Germline CDR1 MDHEN, CDR2 SYDVKM. V gave up 5 bases and J gave up 8 bases, with 12 bases separating them. The CDR3 DNA sequence: TGTGCCAGCAGTCTCGGACCTCCCACCCAGTACTTC. It yields the protein CASSLGPPTQYF.

The V gene is TRBV29-1, the J gene TRBJ2-2; TRBD2 agrees at 7 bases. Germline CDR1 reads SQVTM; CDR2 reads ANQGSEA. Trimming removed 7 bases from V and 5 bases from J; junction bases left unmatched: 4. The CDR3 spans 12 residues. This chain's CDR3 is CSAAGVTGELFF. In nucleotides, the CDR3 is TGCAGCGCGGCGGGGGTAACCGGGGAGCTGTTTTTT.

The chain joins TRBV7-2 to TRBJ2-7; 7 bases line up with TRBD1. V was clipped by 5 bases and J by 4 bases; unmatched bases: 5. The CDR3 totals 13 residues. From germline, CDR1 is SGHTA and CDR2 FQGNSA. CDR3 DNA: TGTGCCAGCAGCGTCCGGGACAGATACGAGCAGTACTTC. Translation: CASSVRDRYEQYF.

This clonotype came up a few times. The chain carries TRBV27 and TRBJ2-6; TRBD1 agrees at 8 bases. CDR1 MNHEY and CDR2 SMNVEV come from the germline V gene (reference sequence). V lost 6 bases, J lost 0 bases, and 7 bases stayed unmatched. This CDR3 has 17 amino acids. The CDR3 loop is CASSSGTGSSGANVLTF. DNA for the CDR3: TGTGCCAGCAGCTCCGGGACAGGATCCTCTGGGGCCAACGTCCTGACTTTC.

Many counts were recorded for this clonotype. One end of the junction does not line up with germline, which may come from a read error. The chain couples TRBV4-1 to TRBJ2-7, with D possibly matching TRBD2 (5 bases). This CDR3 spans 13 amino acids. The V gene's germline CDR1 is MGHRA and CDR2 YSYEKL. CDR3 nucleotides: TGTGCCAGCAGCCAAGGACTCAGCTACGAGCAGTACTTC. This codes for CASSQGLSYEQYF.

The V gene is TRBV12-3 or TRBV12-4, the J gene TRBJ2-1; D is perhaps TRBD1 (6 bases). CDR3 length equals 16 residues. Trimming stripped 6 bases from V and 3 bases from J, with 18 bases between. Here the CDR3 DNA reads TGTGCCAGCAGCCCCACGCCGGGACACAACTACAATGAGCAGTTCTTC. Amino acids: CASSPTPGHNYNEQFF.

In this sample, this clonotype turned up a few times. V and J are TRBV12-3 or TRBV12-4 and TRBJ1-6; tentative D call: TRBD1 (5 bases). V was cut by 3 bases and J by 5 bases, with 14 bases left in between. This CDR3 is 16 amino acids long. CDR3 sequence reads: CASSFGTRADNSPLHF. The DNA for the CDR3 is TGTGCCAGCAGTTTTGGGACCCGGGCCGATAATTCACCCCTCCACTTT.

The chain has TRBV6-1 and TRBJ2-3; weak D call: TRBD1 (6 bases). The CDR3 runs to 16 residues. The germline V gene encodes CDR1 MNHNS and CDR2 SASEGT. The V gene lost 6 bases and the J gene lost 2 bases, with 18 bases spanning the gap. CDR3 protein: CASSPQGLTHTDTQYF. The CDR3 DNA follows: TGTGCCAGCAGCCCCCAGGGGTTAACCCACACAGATACGCAGTATTTT.

The chain combines TRBV19 with TRBJ2-1; D is possibly TRBD2 (6 bases). V was trimmed by 7 bases and J by 2 bases, leaving 9 bases between them. There are 13 residues in the CDR3. Germline lookup yields CDR1 LNHDA and CDR2 SQIVND (reference sequence). As DNA, the CDR3 is TGTGCCAGTACGGCTAGCGCCTACAATGAGCAGTTCTTC. Its translation is CASTASAYNEQFF.

This clonotype was seen at least ten times. The rearrangement uses TRBV20-1 and TRBJ2-1; 7 bases map to TRBD2. The trim removed 3 bases at V and 0 bases at J, leaving 5 bases unmatched. This CDR3 has 15 amino acids. The germline gives CDR1 DFQATT, CDR2 SNEGSKA (reference sequence). The CDR3 spells CSARGGRGSYNEQFF. Here the CDR3 DNA reads TGCAGTGCTAGGGGGGGGAGGGGCTCCTACAATGAGCAGTTCTTC.

The genes are TRBV5-5 and TRBJ2-1; 8 bases line up with TRBD2. After removal of 4 bases from V and 4 bases from J, the junction contained 4 bases not matched to a gene. Per germline, CDR1 SGHKS and CDR2 YYEKEE (reference sequence). The CDR3 is 14 amino acids. In DNA, the CDR3 is TGTGCCAGCAGCACGGGGGGGCAGTACAATGAGCAGTTCTTC. Translated, it gives CASSTGGQYNEQFF.

The chain is built from TRBV9 and TRBJ2-3; TRBD1 might be the D (5 bases). The CDR3 has 12 residues. Germline V gene lookup returns CDR1 SGDLS and CDR2 YYNGEE. With 3 bases removed from V and 3 bases from J, the gap between germline ends came to 5 bases. This CDR3 reads CASSEGTDTQYF. DNA for the CDR3: TGTGCCAGCAGCGAGGGGACAGATACGCAGTATTTT.

This clonotype appeared once. The CDR3 loop reads CASSLLAGVGTQYF. The CDR3 DNA is TGTGCCAGCAGCTTGTTAGCGGGGGTGGGTACGCAGTATTTT. The chain recombines TRBV5-4 with TRBJ2-3, with 9 bases that match TRBD2. This CDR3 spans 14 amino acids. V lost 1 base and J lost 8; bases outside the gene matches: 5. Germline V gives CDR1 SGHNT, CDR2 YYREEE (reference sequence).

V usage is TRBV5-1 and J usage is TRBJ2-7; perhaps TRBD1 as D (5 bases). CDR3 length: 15 residues. Germline-derived CDR1 and CDR2 are SGHRS and YFSETQ. V was trimmed by 1 base and J by 2 bases, leaving 13 bases between them. CDR3 DNA sequence: TGCGCCAGCAGCTTGATAATCTCAGGGACCTACGAGCAGTACTTC. Its translation: CASSLIISGTYEQYF.

This chain joins TRBV6-1 and TRBJ1-2, with D possibly matching TRBD1 (5 bases). Per the germline V gene, CDR1 is MNHNS and CDR2 is SASEGT. CDR3 length equals 15 residues. V gave up 0 bases and J gave up 4 bases, with 12 bases separating them. The CDR3 is CASSEAKGYGYGYTF. DNA of the CDR3: TGTGCCAGCAGTGAAGCGAAGGGGTATGGCTATGGCTACACCTTC.